Reported below is one T cell receptor beta chain. The sample comes from a study of control samples from healthy donors and cancer patients. The protocol was immunoSEQ multiplex PCR, while the TCRdb copy is restricted to in-frame clones and leaves out a portion. The top ten hold around 1.5% of the sample, which has some 200,000 clones, 90% to 95% seen once. The source of this sequence is a woman aged 25 to 39 in good health. The sample consisted of blood.

In DNA, the CDR3 is TGTGCCAGCAGCCAATGGGAGTGGGGCGAGCAGTACTTC. Amino acids: CASSQWEWGEQYF. The J gene is TRBJ2-7, the V gene TRBV4-2; D is perhaps TRBD2 (5 bases). Germline V gene sequence: CDR1 LGHNA, CDR2 YNFKEQ. CDR3 length equals 13 residues. V was clipped by 2 bases and J by 6 bases, with 11 bases between them.